This is a list of T cell receptor beta chains from one sample in a study of sequential checkpoint blockade in melanoma. Method: immunoSEQ multiplex PCR; TCRdb's copy keeps in-frame clones and lacks some. The table lists over 2,500 clones, roughly three fifths of them singletons. The material sequenced was CD8+ T cells sorted from blood (inferred from file names), taken from a patient given nivolumab and ipilimumab in sequence. The receptors stem from a human donor with melanoma. CDR3s include the opening cysteine and the closing phenylalanine or tryptophan. The D gene is left open where the match is weak. Not every row has a clone size; where given, it reads once, few, many or a size class.

j_call clone_size d_call v_call cdr3_aa cdr3_nt
TRBJ2-1 - TRBD1 TRBV15 CATSASTGTDSDEQFF TGTGCCACCAGCGCTTCTACCGGGACAGACTCAGATGAGCAGTTCTTC
TRBJ2-7 - TRBD2 TRBV4-1 CASSQVALAGGAYEQYF TGCGCCAGCAGCCAAGTGGCACTAGCGGGGGGGGCCTACGAGCAGTACTTC
TRBJ1-1 - TRBD1 TRBV19 CASSKPPGQGPTEAFF TGTGCCAGTAGCAAACCCCCGGGACAGGGGCCCACTGAAGCTTTCTTT
TRBJ2-7 - - TRBV6-1 CASSEASQGRNSYEQYF TGTGCCAGCAGTGAAGCGTCCCAGGGCAGGAATTCCTACGAGCAGTACTTC
TRBJ2-7 - - TRBV11-2 CASSLAGNRHEQYF TGTGCCAGCAGCTTAGCAGGTAACAGGCACGAGCAGTACTTC
TRBJ2-7 - - TRBV7-8 CASSPSGGGNEQYF TGTGCCAGCAGCCCATCCGGGGGAGGAAACGAGCAGTACTTC
TRBJ2-5 - - TRBV4-1 CASSQVATAETQYF TGCGCCAGCAGCCAAGTTGCTACAGCCGAGACCCAGTACTTC
TRBJ1-1 few TRBD1 TRBV29-1 CSADRDTEAFF TGCAGCGCAGACAGGGACACTGAAGCTTTCTTT
TRBJ2-6 - TRBD1 TRBV18 CASSIPGQGRSGANVLTF TGTGCCAGCTCAATTCCGGGACAGGGGCGCTCTGGGGCCAACGTCCTGACTTTC
TRBJ1-6 few TRBD1 TRBV7-6 CASSSDRGNSPLHF TGTGCCAGCAGCTCCGACAGGGGTAATTCACCCCTCCACTTT
TRBJ2-7 - TRBD2 TRBV7-8 CASSNPGLAGDRPTTGEQYF TGTGCCAGCAGTAATCCGGGACTAGCGGGAGACAGGCCTACTACTGGGGAGCAGTACTTC
TRBJ2-1 - TRBD2 TRBV2 CASKEGLAGGSYNEQFF TGTGCCAGCAAAGAAGGACTAGCGGGAGGATCTTACAATGAGCAGTTCTTC
TRBJ2-7 few - TRBV2 CASSEVAEQYF TGTGCCAGCAGTGAGGTGGCCGAGCAGTACTTC
TRBJ2-2 - TRBD2 TRBV7-9 CASSTGTSGGAGELFF TGTGCCAGCAGCACCGGGACTAGCGGGGGGGCCGGGGAGCTGTTTTTT
TRBJ2-1 - TRBD2 TRBV7-3 CASSLPLAGGLNEQFF TGTGCCAGCAGCTTACCTCTAGCGGGAGGGCTCAATGAGCAGTTCTTC
TRBJ1-2 - - TRBV9 CASSTTGSSPYGYTF TGTGCCAGCAGTACAACGGGTTCCTCTCCCTATGGCTACACCTTC
TRBJ2-7 - TRBD2 TRBV19 CASSSLAGVYEQYF TGTGCCAGTAGTTCCCTAGCGGGGGTCTACGAGCAGTACTTC
TRBJ2-7 - TRBD2 TRBV27 CASSGLAGEQYF TGTGCCAGCAGTGGACTAGCGGGCGAGCAGTACTTC
TRBJ2-1 few - TRBV10-3 CAYVGGEQFF TGTGCCTACGTGGGGGGTGAGCAGTTCTTC
TRBJ1-1 - TRBD1 TRBV6-5 CASSKWTGTNTEAFF TGTGCCAGCAGTAAGTGGACAGGGACGAACACTGAAGCTTTCTTT
TRBJ1-5 - - TRBV19 CASSFSNQPQHF TGTGCCAGTAGCTTTAGCAATCAGCCCCAGCATTTT
TRBJ2-7 - - TRBV29-1 CSVEDGLGHPYEQYF TGCAGCGTTGAAGATGGTTTGGGACACCCTTACGAGCAGTACTTC
TRBJ1-6 - - TRBV4-1 CASNLQGPYNSPLHF TGCGCCAGCAACTTGCAGGGGCCCTATAATTCACCCCTCCACTTT
TRBJ2-5 few TRBD1 TRBV6-5 CASSYGDRGEETQYF TGTGCCAGCAGTTACGGGGACAGGGGGGAAGAGACCCAGTACTTC
TRBJ2-5 once - TRBV4-3 CASSQAWGVSETQHF TGCGCCAGCAGCCAAGCGTGGGGGGTCTCGGAGACCCAGCACTTC
TRBJ1-1 - - TRBV19 CASSTPGQANTEAFF TGTGCCAGTAGTACCCCGGGACAAGCGAACACTGAAGCTTTCTTT
TRBJ2-7 - TRBD1 TRBV5-6 CASATGGGEQYF TGTGCCAGCGCCACAGGGGGCGGTGAGCAGTACTTC
TRBJ2-5 - TRBD2 TRBV25-1 CASRASGGGEQYF TGTGCCAGCAGGGCCTCGGGAGGAGGAGAGCAGTACTTC
TRBJ2-2 few TRBD2 TRBV6-5 CASSLEPGGTGELFF TGTGCCAGCAGTTTAGAGCCGGGGGGTACCGGGGAGCTGTTTTTT
TRBJ1-2 few - TRBV19 CASSTTGSSPYGYTF TGTGCCAGCAGTACAACGGGTTCCTCTCCCTATGGCTACACCTTC
TRBJ2-2 - - TRBV9 CASRAGNTGELFF TGTGCCAGCAGGGCGGGAAACACCGGGGAGCTGTTTTTT
TRBJ1-1 few - TRBV19 CASSIHFTEAFF TGTGCCAGTAGTATCCACTTCACTGAAGCTTTCTTT
TRBJ2-2 few - TRBV27 CASSYLEGRDTGELFF TGTGCCAGCAGTTATTTGGAGGGCCGGGACACCGGGGAGCTGTTTTTT
TRBJ1-2 - - TRBV29-1 CSVDEGAPHGYTF TGCAGCGTTGATGAGGGTGCCCCTCATGGCTACACCTTC
TRBJ2-5 - - TRBV2 CASRLHGGETQYF TGTGCCAGCAGGCTACACGGAGGGGAGACCCAGTACTTC
TRBJ1-2 - - TRBV6-6 CASSTTGSSPYGYTF TGTGCCAGCAGTACAACGGGTTCCTCTCCCTATGGCTACACCTTC
TRBJ2-7 - - TRBV11-2 CASSLEGVKHYEQYF TGTGCCAGCAGCTTAGAGGGAGTGAAGCACTACGAGCAGTACTTC
TRBJ2-4 - - TRBV6-1 CASKIDGLAKNIQYF TGTGCCAGCAAAATAGATGGGCTCGCCAAAAACATTCAGTACTTC
TRBJ1-5 - TRBD1 TRBV18 CASSPGQGHQPQHF TGTGCCAGCTCACCGGGACAGGGCCATCAGCCCCAGCATTTT
TRBJ2-7 few TRBD1 TRBV4-1 CASSQVYPGQGAQGEQYF TGCGCCAGCAGCCAAGTATACCCGGGACAGGGGGCGCAGGGCGAGCAGTACTTC
TRBJ2-5 - - TRBV9 CASSVEGYETQYF TGTGCCAGCAGCGTCGAGGGTTACGAGACCCAGTACTTC
TRBJ1-3 once TRBD1 TRBV29-1 CSVELTGTGNTIYF TGCAGCGTTGAACTGACAGGGACTGGAAACACCATATATTTT
TRBJ2-1 medium-sized TRBD1 TRBV4-3 CASSQDSGQGFYNEQFF TGCGCCAGCAGCCAAGATTCGGGACAGGGTTTCTACAATGAGCAGTTCTTC
TRBJ2-7 - - TRBV11-2 CASSLGPGAFSYEQYF TGTGCCAGCAGCTTAGGGCCAGGGGCGTTCTCCTACGAGCAGTACTTC
TRBJ2-1 few TRBD1 TRBV27 CASSPGQGVNNEQFF TGTGCCAGCAGTCCGGGACAGGGGGTCAACAATGAGCAGTTCTTC
TRBJ1-2 - TRBD1 TRBV5-6 CASSLVPPLQGDYGYTF TGTGCCAGCAGCTTGGTGCCCCCATTGCAGGGGGACTATGGCTACACCTTC
TRBJ1-1 few - TRBV6-5 CASSYADNTEAFF TGTGCCAGCAGTTACGCAGATAACACTGAAGCTTTCTTT
TRBJ1-2 - - TRBV6-1 CASRHKTERGYGYTF TGTGCCAGCAGGCACAAGACTGAGCGGGGATATGGCTACACCTTC
TRBJ2-2 - - TRBV9 CASSASDYGNTGELFF TGTGCCAGCAGCGCATCAGACTACGGAAACACCGGGGAGCTGTTTTTT
TRBJ1-6 - - TRBV6-5 CASSYSSETSLWPLHF TGTGCCAGCAGTTACTCATCCGAGACAAGCCTCTGGCCCCTCCACTTT
TRBJ2-1 - TRBD1 TRBV9 CASSPGQEAYNEQFF TGTGCCAGCAGCCCCGGACAGGAAGCCTACAATGAGCAGTTCTTC
TRBJ2-7 few TRBD2 TRBV11-2 CASSTLAGGPYEQYF TGTGCCAGCAGCACCCTAGCGGGAGGCCCCTACGAGCAGTACTTC
TRBJ2-2 - TRBD2 TRBV5-7 CASSGSPGLAGGDTGELFF TGTGCCAGCAGCGGGTCTCCGGGACTAGCGGGAGGCGACACCGGGGAGCTGTTTTTT
TRBJ2-1 - - TRBV19 CASSTHQGNEQFF TGTGCCAGTAGTACTCACCAGGGCAATGAGCAGTTCTTC
TRBJ2-7 - - TRBV7-6 CASSPSGTSYEQYF TGTGCCAGCAGCCCGAGCGGAACTTCCTACGAGCAGTACTTC
TRBJ1-1 - - TRBV2 CASSEFQGEDTEAFF TGTGCCAGCAGTGAGTTCCAGGGTGAAGACACTGAAGCTTTCTTT
TRBJ2-7 - - TRBV10-3 CAIRTEGEQYF TGTGCCATCAGGACGGAGGGCGAGCAGTACTTC
TRBJ1-2 - TRBD1 TRBV25-1 CASSVGTGGAYGYTF TGTGCCAGCAGTGTTGGGACAGGGGGGGCCTATGGCTACACCTTC